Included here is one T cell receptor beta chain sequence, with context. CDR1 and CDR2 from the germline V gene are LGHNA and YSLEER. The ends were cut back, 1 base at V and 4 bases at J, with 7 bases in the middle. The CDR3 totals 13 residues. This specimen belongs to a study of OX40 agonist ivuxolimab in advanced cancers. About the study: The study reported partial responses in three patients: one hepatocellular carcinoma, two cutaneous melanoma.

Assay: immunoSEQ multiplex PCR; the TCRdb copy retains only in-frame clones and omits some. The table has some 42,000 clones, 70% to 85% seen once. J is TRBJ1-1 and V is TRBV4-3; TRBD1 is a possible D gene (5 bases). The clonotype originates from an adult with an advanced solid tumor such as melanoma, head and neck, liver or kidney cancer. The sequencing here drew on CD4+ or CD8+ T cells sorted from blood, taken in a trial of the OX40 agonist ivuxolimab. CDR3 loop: CASSQVGGTEAFF. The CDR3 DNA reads TGCGCCAGCAGCCAAGTGGGGGGCACTGAAGCTTTCTTT.